This T cell receptor (beta chain) comes out of a study of blood T cell repertoires in COVID-19. Cohort placement rested on clinical history that participants reported themselves. The repertoire was sequenced with immunoSEQ multiplex PCR; TCRdb's copy has only in-frame clones and lacks some. The repertoire consists of approximately 130,000 clones, with around 83% occurring once and the leading ten covering roughly 18%. The CDR3 runs 16 residues. Sequenced: PBMCs or T cells enriched from blood (not recorded which). V and J are TRBV21-1 and TRBJ1-1; TRBD1 is the table's D call, not checked against the DNA. TRBV21-1 is shown as a pseudogene. The sequence derives from a man aged 30-40 years who had recovered from COVID-19. CDR3 nucleotide sequence: TGTGCCAGCACCGTCTGCGGGGACAGGGGGGGTACTGAAGCTTTCTTT. This gives the protein CASTVCGDRGGTEAFF.